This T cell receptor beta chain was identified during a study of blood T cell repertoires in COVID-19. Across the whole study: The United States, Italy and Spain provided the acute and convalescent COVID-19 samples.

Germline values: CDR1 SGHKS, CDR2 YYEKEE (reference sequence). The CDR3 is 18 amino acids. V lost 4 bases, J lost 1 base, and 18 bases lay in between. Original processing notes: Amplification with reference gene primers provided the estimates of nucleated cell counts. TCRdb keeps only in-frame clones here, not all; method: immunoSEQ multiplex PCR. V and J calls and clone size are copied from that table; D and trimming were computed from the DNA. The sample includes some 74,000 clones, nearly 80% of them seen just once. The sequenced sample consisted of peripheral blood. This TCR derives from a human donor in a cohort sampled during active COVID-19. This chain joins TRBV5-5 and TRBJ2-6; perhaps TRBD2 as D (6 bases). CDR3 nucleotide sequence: TGTGCCAGCAGCCGTCTGGCGGGACGTCAGTCTGGGGCCAACGTCCTGACTTTC. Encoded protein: CASSRLAGRQSGANVLTF. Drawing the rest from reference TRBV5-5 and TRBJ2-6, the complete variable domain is DAGVTQSPTHLIKTRGQQVTLRCSPISGHKSVSWYQQVLGQGPQFIFQYYEKEERGRGNFPDRFSARQFPNYSSELNVNALLLGDSALYLCASSRLAGRQSGANVLTFGAGSRLTVL.